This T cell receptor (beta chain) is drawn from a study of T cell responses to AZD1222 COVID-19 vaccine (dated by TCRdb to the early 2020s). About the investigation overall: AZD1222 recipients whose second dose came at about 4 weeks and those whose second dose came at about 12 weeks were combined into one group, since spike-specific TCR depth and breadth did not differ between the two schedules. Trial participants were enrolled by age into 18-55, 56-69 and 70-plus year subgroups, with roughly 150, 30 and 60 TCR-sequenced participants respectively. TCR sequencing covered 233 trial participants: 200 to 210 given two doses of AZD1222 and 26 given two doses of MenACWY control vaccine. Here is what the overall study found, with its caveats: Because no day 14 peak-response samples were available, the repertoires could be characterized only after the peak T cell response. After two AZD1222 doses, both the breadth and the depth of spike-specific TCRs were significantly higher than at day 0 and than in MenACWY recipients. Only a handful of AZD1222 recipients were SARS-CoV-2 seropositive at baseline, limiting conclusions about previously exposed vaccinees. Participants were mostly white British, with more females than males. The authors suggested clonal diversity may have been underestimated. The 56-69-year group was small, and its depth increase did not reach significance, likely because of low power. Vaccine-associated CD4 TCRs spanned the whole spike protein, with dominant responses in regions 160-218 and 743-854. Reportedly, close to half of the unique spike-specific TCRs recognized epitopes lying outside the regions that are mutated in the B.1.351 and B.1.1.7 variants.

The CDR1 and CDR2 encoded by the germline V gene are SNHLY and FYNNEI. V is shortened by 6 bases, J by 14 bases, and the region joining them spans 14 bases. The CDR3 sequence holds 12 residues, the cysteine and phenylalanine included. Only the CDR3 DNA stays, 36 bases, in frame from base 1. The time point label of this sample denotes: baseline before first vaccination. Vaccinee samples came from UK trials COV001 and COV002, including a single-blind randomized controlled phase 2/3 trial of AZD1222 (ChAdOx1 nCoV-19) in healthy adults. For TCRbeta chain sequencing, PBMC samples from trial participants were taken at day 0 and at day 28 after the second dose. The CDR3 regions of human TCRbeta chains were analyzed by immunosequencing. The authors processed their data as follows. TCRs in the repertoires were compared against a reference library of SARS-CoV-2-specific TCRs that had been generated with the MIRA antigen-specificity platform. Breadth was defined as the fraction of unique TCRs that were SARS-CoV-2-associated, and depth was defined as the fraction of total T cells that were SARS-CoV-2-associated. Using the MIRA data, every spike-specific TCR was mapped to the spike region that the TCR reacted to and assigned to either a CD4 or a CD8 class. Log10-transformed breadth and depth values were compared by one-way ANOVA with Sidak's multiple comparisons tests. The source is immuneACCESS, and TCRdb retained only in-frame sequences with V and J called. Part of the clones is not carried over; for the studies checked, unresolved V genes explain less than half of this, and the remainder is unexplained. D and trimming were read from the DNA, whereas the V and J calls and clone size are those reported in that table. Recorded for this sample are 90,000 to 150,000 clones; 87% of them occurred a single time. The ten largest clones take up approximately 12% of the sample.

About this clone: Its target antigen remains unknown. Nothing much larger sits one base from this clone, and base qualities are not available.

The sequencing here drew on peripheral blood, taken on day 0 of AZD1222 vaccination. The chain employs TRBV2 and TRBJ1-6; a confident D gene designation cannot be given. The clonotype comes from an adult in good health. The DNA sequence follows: TGTGCCAGCAGGACGGGCCCCGGGACCCTCCACTTT. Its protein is CASRTGPGTLHF.